The 29 T cell receptor beta chains presented below share a single source sample, sequenced in a study of human T cells and chemical hapten exposure. In TCRdb, the RACE reads were re-called with MiXCR into one record per CDR3 protein. The table shows tens of thousands of distinct CDR3 sequences, with roughly 10% occurring only once. Time point given: patch test 1, 2 weeks after DPC sensitization. Indicated treatment: therapeutic diphenylcyclopropenone sensitization with weekly scalp DPC. The starting material was whole blood, obtained in connection with sensitization to the hapten diphenylcyclopropenone (DPC). All receptors come from a woman aged 45-65 years with alopecia areata. Some clones in this sample may be carry-over from other donors' samples.

CDR3 sequence: CASSATSGRNNEQFF. CDR3 sequence (DNA): TGTGCCAGCAGCGCGACTAGCGGGAGAAATAATGAGCAGTTCTTC. The genes are TRBV9 and TRBJ2-1, with 12 bases matching TRBD2. Per germline, CDR1 SGDLS and CDR2 YYNGEE. The CDR3 contains 15 residues. Unmatched junction bases numbered 5, after V lost 3 bases and J lost 7 bases.

Ten or more counts support this clonotype. This sequence joins TRBV5-1 and TRBJ2-7, with 10 bases matching TRBD2. The J segment lost 5 bases and the V segment lost 4 bases, leaving 15 bases of the junction unmatched. The CDR3 is 17 amino acids. Germline CDR1 reads SGHRS; CDR2 reads YFSETQ. The DNA of the CDR3 is TGCGCCAGCAGCCCCTCGCGGGGCCTAGCGGGAGAAAACGAGCAGTACTTC. It codes for CASSPSRGLAGENEQYF.

This clonotype showed up many times. The V call is TRBV20-1, the J call TRBJ2-5; D possibly corresponds to TRBD2 (6 bases). Germline V lookup: CDR1 DFQATT, CDR2 SNEGSKA (reference sequence). The CDR3 runs 14 residues. The germline V and J ends were trimmed by 6 bases and 5 bases, with 19 bases remaining between them. The DNA of the CDR3 is TGCAGTGCAACGGGAGCTACGGGGGTGGAGACCCAGTACTTC. This encodes CSATGATGVETQYF.

Many counts were recorded for this clonotype. The chain combines TRBV29-1 with TRBJ2-2; TRBD1 aligns across 7 bases. Trimming removed 8 bases from V and 0 bases from J; junction bases left unmatched: 9. CDR3 length equals 15 residues. The V gene's germline CDR1 is SQVTM and CDR2 ANQGSEA. CDR3 coding DNA: TGCAGCACGTCGGGACAGAGCGCGAACACCGGGGAGCTGTTTTTT. Amino acid sequence: CSTSGQSANTGELFF.

The chain is built from TRBV2 and TRBJ1-1, with D unclear. Germline CDR1 is SNHLY and CDR2 is FYNNEI. The CDR3 has 10 amino acids. V was shortened by 6 bases and J by 7 bases, with 6 bases between the two germline ends. The CDR3 DNA sequence: TGTGCCAGCAGACAGCTTGAAGCTTTCTTT. Residues: CASRQLEAFF.

This chain uses TRBV7-8 with TRBJ2-3; D perhaps matches TRBD1 (5 bases). The germline V and J ends were trimmed by 5 bases and 6 bases, with 15 bases remaining between them. Germline values: CDR1 SGHVS, CDR2 FQNEAQ. The CDR3 consists of 14 residues. Written as DNA, the CDR3 is TGTGCCAGCAGCCCCAGGGCCCAGGCGGATACGCAGTATTTT. This sequence encodes CASSPRAQADTQYF.

The chain recombines TRBV6-6 with TRBJ2-5, with unresolved D. The CDR3 spans 15 residues. Germline V gene lookup returns CDR1 MNHNY and CDR2 SVGAGI (reference sequence). V was shortened by 2 bases and J by 2 bases, with 12 bases between the two germline ends. The CDR3 loop is CASSYAVQLQETQYF. The CDR3 nucleotides are TGTGCCAGCAGTTACGCGGTACAGCTTCAAGAGACCCAGTACTTC.

This clonotype was seen a few times. The rearrangement links TRBV30 to TRBJ1-6; D is unresolved. This CDR3 comprises 12 residues. Germline V lookup: CDR1 GTSNPN, CDR2 SVGIG (reference sequence). Trimming pared 3 bases from V and 10 bases from J, leaving 10 bases between. For the CDR3, the DNA is TGTGCCTGGAGCGATCCCGGGTCACCCCTCCACTTT. Amino acids: CAWSDPGSPLHF.

In this sample, this clonotype turned up many times. This chain joins TRBV7-2 and TRBJ2-1, with D tentatively TRBD1 or TRBD2 (5 bases each). Germline V CDR1 and CDR2: SGHTA, FQGNSA. The germline V and J ends were trimmed by 5 bases and 8 bases, with 19 bases remaining between them. This CDR3 spans 15 amino acids. As DNA, the CDR3 is TGTGCCAGCAGCCTGGTAACAGGTCCCGGGGATGAGCAGTTCTTC. Residues: CASSLVTGPGDEQFF.

This chain links TRBV5-6 with TRBJ2-3; 9 bases line up with TRBD2. V was clipped by 1 base and J by 4 bases; unmatched bases: 7. CDR3 length: 16 amino acids. The germline CDR1 and CDR2 sequences are SGHDT and YYEEEE. The CDR3 sequence: CASSLSGRPGSDTQYF. The DNA of the CDR3 is TGTGCCAGCAGCTTGAGCGGGAGGCCCGGCTCAGATACGCAGTATTTT.

This clonotype was seen many times. This chain uses TRBV10-3 with TRBJ1-5; D ambiguous. Per germline, CDR1 ENHRY and CDR2 SYGVKD. This CDR3 contains 12 residues. V gave up 3 bases and J gave up 3 bases, with 3 bases separating them. The CDR3 region is CAISESNQPQHF. CDR3 coding DNA: TGTGCCATCAGTGAATCCAATCAGCCCCAGCATTTT.

The chain is built from TRBV7-6 and TRBJ1-2; possible D gene TRBD1, 6 bases. CDR1 is SGHVS and CDR2 is FNYEAQ in the germline V gene. The CDR3 sequence is 13 residues long. Trimming removed 3 bases from V and 4 bases from J, with 9 bases in between. CDR3 in DNA: TGTGCCAGCAGCTTTACAGGGTCCTATGGCTACACCTTC. Translation: CASSFTGSYGYTF.

This chain uses TRBV20-1 with TRBJ2-7; D not resolved. Germline CDR1 reads DFQATT; CDR2 reads SNEGSKA (reference sequence). This CDR3 has 11 residues. V lost 4 bases to trimming and J lost 6 bases, with 10 bases between them. CDR3 amino acids: CSATKGSEQYF. DNA of the CDR3: TGCAGTGCTACCAAGGGAAGCGAGCAGTACTTC.

This clonotype has a count of ten or more. DNA of the CDR3: TGTGCCAGCAGCTTAGCGCGGATGGGCTATAGCAATCAGCCCCAGCATTTT. It yields the protein CASSLARMGYSNQPQHF. The chain joins TRBV7-8 to TRBJ1-5; D uncertain. V was cut by 0 bases and J by 0 bases, with 12 bases left in between. The CDR3 spans 17 residues. CDR1 SGHVS and CDR2 FQNEAQ come from the germline V gene.

This clonotype was picked up many times. The CDR3 loop is CASSPGQGITYEQYF. CDR3 bases: TGTGCCAGCTCGCCGGGGCAGGGGATTACCTACGAGCAGTACTTC. The gene calls are TRBV18 and TRBJ2-7; TRBD1 might be the D (6 bases). Germline V gene sequence: CDR1 KGHSH, CDR2 LQKENI. This CDR3 spans 15 amino acids. The V end was cut by 6 bases, the J end by 2 bases, with 17 bases between.

The table lists this clonotype with many counts. The V gene is TRBV29-1, the J gene TRBJ1-2; the D is unclear. Germline-derived CDR1 and CDR2 are SQVTM and ANQGSEA. This CDR3 is 14 amino acids long. V lost 0 bases to trimming and J lost 5 bases, with 13 bases between them. CDR3 amino acids: CSVEDLGSTYGYTF. In nucleotides, the CDR3 is TGCAGCGTTGAAGATCTGGGGAGTACTTATGGCTACACCTTC.

CDR3 amino acids: CASSLSYLNTQYF. The DNA for the CDR3 is TGTGCCAGCAGCTTAAGTTACTTAAATACGCAGTATTTT. This rearrangement joins TRBV7-6 to TRBJ2-3; no firm D call. Trimming shortened V by 2 bases and J by 7 bases, and 10 bases separated the two germline ends. The CDR3 consists of 13 residues. CDR1 is SGHVS, CDR2 FNYEAQ, per germline.

This clonotype was picked up many times. The V call is TRBV27, the J call TRBJ1-1, with 10 bases lining up with TRBD1. Germline V gene data show CDR1 as MNHEY and CDR2 as SMNVEV (reference sequence). Losses at the gene ends were 6 bases for V and 3 bases for J; bases not matched to a gene: 4. CDR3 length equals 14 residues. CDR3 in amino acids: CASRKTGGYTEAFF. The CDR3, as DNA: TGTGCCAGCAGGAAGACAGGGGGCTACACTGAAGCTTTCTTT.

This clonotype appeared many times. The chain combines TRBV29-1 with TRBJ2-5, with D perhaps matching TRBD1 (6 bases). The CDR3 consists of 13 residues. V lost 5 bases to trimming and J lost 1 base, with 11 bases between them. CDR1 and CDR2 (germline): SQVTM, ANQGSEA. CDR3 coding DNA: TGCAGCGTTCCCGGACAGCCCCAAGAGACCCAGTACTTC. Translated: CSVPGQPQETQYF. Full variable domain (missing parts from reference TRBV29-1 and TRBJ2-5): SAVISQKPSRDICQRGTSLTIQCQVDSQVTMMFWYRQQPGQSLTLIATANQGSEATYESGFVIDKFPISRPNLTFSTLTVSNMSPEDSSIYLCSVPGQPQETQYFGPGTRLLVL.

This clonotype showed up just a few times. V and J are TRBV3-1 and TRBJ2-1; 13 nucleotides align to TRBD2. Germline V gives CDR1 LGHDT, CDR2 YNNKEL (reference sequence). Trimming took 6 bases from V and 11 from J; bases not matched to a gene: 10. This CDR3 has 15 amino acids. The CDR3 region is CASRLSGTSGNKQFF. CDR3 DNA: TGTGCCAGCAGGCTATCCGGGACTAGCGGGAATAAGCAGTTCTTC.

This clonotype was counted ten times or more. This chain links TRBV19 with TRBJ2-1; 7 bases align to TRBD1. After removal of 3 bases from V and 9 bases from J, the junction contained 5 bases not matched to a gene. The length of the CDR3 is 13 residues. Germline V lookup: CDR1 LNHDA, CDR2 SQIVND (reference sequence). The CDR3 reads CASSIPGGIEQFF. The CDR3, as DNA: TGTGCCAGTAGTATTCCAGGGGGAATTGAGCAGTTCTTC.

This clonotype occurred many times. CDR3 DNA: TGTGCCAGCTCACCAGGGCTGGAAAAACTGTTTTTT. Amino acid sequence: CASSPGLEKLFF. The V call is TRBV18, the J call TRBJ1-4; D uncertain. This CDR3 has 12 amino acids. Germline values: CDR1 KGHSH, CDR2 LQKENI. V gave up 2 bases and J gave up 8 bases, with 6 bases separating them. The entire variable domain, with the rest obtained from reference TRBV18 and TRBJ1-4, is as follows: NAGVMQNPRHLVRRRGQEARLRCSPMKGHSHVYWYRQLPEEGLKFMVYLQKENIIDESGMPKERFSAEFPKEGPSILRIQQVVRGDSAAYFCASSPGLEKLFFGSGTQLSVL.

In this sample, this clonotype turned up a few times. The gene calls are TRBV7-2 and TRBJ2-4, with D possibly matching TRBD1 (5 bases). V gave up 5 bases and J gave up 0 bases, with 17 bases separating them. CDR1 SGHTA and CDR2 FQGNSA come from the germline V gene. The CDR3 spans 17 residues. Written as DNA, the CDR3 is TGTGCCAGCAGCCCCCCTCCGGCAGGGATAGCCAAAAACATTCAGTACTTC. Encoded protein: CASSPPPAGIAKNIQYF.

In its sample, this clonotype was seen many times. The chain recombines TRBV19 with TRBJ2-1, with 7 bases aligning to TRBD1. Germline CDR1 is LNHDA and CDR2 is SQIVND (reference sequence). This CDR3 contains 15 residues. The J segment lost 6 bases and the V segment lost 5 bases, leaving 10 bases of the junction unmatched. DNA of the CDR3: TGTGCCAGTAGTTCCTCTTTTGCAGGGGGCAATGAGCAGTTCTTC. Protein sequence: CASSSSFAGGNEQFF.

The chain links TRBV24-1 to TRBJ2-1, with TRBD2 matching 9 bases. The CDR3 extends over 16 amino acids. V dropped 1 base and J dropped 6; count of bases not matched to a gene: 6. The germline V gene has CDR1 KGHDR and CDR2 SFDVKD. CDR3: CATSDLGAGGINEQFF. CDR3 in DNA: TGTGCCACCAGTGATTTAGGAGCGGGAGGAATCAATGAGCAGTTCTTC.

There are many counts of this clonotype. The chain carries TRBV7-2 and TRBJ2-5, with TRBD2 identical over 10 bases. The CDR3 extends over 16 amino acids. Trimming took 0 bases from V and 2 from J; bases not matched to a gene: 3. Germline CDR1 SGHTA, CDR2 FQGNSA. CDR3 sequence reads: CASSLAGSGGQETQYF. CDR3 DNA: TGTGCCAGCAGCTTAGCGGGTAGCGGGGGGCAAGAGACCCAGTACTTC.

In its sample, this clonotype was seen many times. The chain is built from TRBV12-3 or TRBV12-4 and TRBJ2-3, with a possible D match to TRBD2 (6 bases). This CDR3 has 21 residues. V was clipped by 3 bases and J by 2 bases, with 30 bases between them. CDR3 loop: CASSFGGYIYGEYVDTDTQYF. The CDR3 bases are TGTGCCAGCAGTTTCGGAGGGTATATTTACGGGGAGTACGTAGACACAGATACGCAGTATTTT.

This clonotype was observed a handful of times. J is TRBJ2-7 and V is TRBV5-1; 8 positions agree with TRBD2. This CDR3 is 14 amino acids long. From germline, CDR1 is SGHRS and CDR2 YFSETQ. The V segment lost 7 bases and the J segment 6 bases; nucleotides outside the gene matches: 12. CDR3 nucleotide sequence: TGCGCCAGCGCCCTGGGACTAGTAGTTGGCGAGCAGTACTTC. Its protein product is CASALGLVVGEQYF. Drawing the rest from reference TRBV5-1 and TRBJ2-7, the complete variable domain is KAGVTQTPRYLIKTRGQQVTLSCSPISGHRSVSWYQQTPGQGLQFLFEYFSETQRNKGNFPGRFSGRQFSNSRSEMNVSTLELGDSALYLCASALGLVVGEQYFGPGTRLTVT.

The J gene is TRBJ2-5, the V gene TRBV29-1, with 10 positions matching TRBD1. The J segment lost 6 bases and the V segment lost 7 bases, leaving 5 bases of the junction unmatched. Germline V gene lookup returns CDR1 SQVTM and CDR2 ANQGSEA. CDR3 length: 12 residues. CDR3 sequence: CSALTGGQTQYF. DNA of the CDR3: TGCAGCGCCCTGACAGGGGGCCAGACCCAGTACTTC. The whole variable domain, filled in from reference TRBV29-1 and TRBJ2-5, reads SAVISQKPSRDICQRGTSLTIQCQVDSQVTMMFWYRQQPGQSLTLIATANQGSEATYESGFVIDKFPISRPNLTFSTLTVSNMSPEDSSIYLCSALTGGQTQYFGPGTRLLVL.